This T cell receptor beta chain was sequenced for a study of cytomegalovirus exposure and HLA in healthy donors. The overall study: The same platform used for the approximately 670 first-cohort repertoires was also used for the 95 to 150 validation repertoires, as a later analysis reported.

Germline-derived CDR1 and CDR2 are SGHRS and YFSETQ. With 3 bases removed from V and 14 bases from J, the gap between germline ends came to 23 bases. The length of the CDR3 is 14 residues. Libraries were prepared by immunoSEQ multiplex PCR; TCRdb keeps only in-frame clonotypes and omits some of them. This table has about 110,000 clones, about 85% appearing once. A remark on this clone: Its specificity is unknown.

Whole-study results and caveats: In the 130 or so validation repertoires, about 95% of cluster scores exceeded 0, per a later analysis. Listed as cytomegalovirus-associated were 164 TCR beta chains. With high specificity and sensitivity, the classifier reportedly diagnosed cytomegalovirus status.

The receptor comes from a woman aged 18-30 years in good health and CMV-seronegative. Material for sequencing was PBMCs. The chain combines TRBV5-1 with TRBJ1-2; TRBD1 is a possible D gene (5 bases). CDR3 in amino acids: CASSSWRDSIDLTF. For the CDR3, the DNA is TGCGCCAGCAGCTCTTGGAGGGACTCAATAGATTTGACCTTC.